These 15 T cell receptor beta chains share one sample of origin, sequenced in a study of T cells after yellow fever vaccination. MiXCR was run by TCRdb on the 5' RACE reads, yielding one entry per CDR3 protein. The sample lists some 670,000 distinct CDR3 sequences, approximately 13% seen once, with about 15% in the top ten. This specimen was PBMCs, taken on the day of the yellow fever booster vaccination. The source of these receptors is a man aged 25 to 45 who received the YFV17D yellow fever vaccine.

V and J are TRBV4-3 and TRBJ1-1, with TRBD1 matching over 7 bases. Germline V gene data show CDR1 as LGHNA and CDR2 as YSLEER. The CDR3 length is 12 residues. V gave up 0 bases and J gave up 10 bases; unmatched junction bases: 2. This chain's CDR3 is CASSQEGTVAFF. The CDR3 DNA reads TGCGCCAGCAGCCAAGAGGGGACAGTAGCTTTCTTT.

The CDR3 region is CASSLYRGSYNEQFF. Here the CDR3 DNA reads TGTGCCAGCAGCTTGTATAGGGGGTCCTACAATGAGCAGTTCTTC. This chain uses TRBV7-9 with TRBJ2-1, with D perhaps TRBD1 (6 bases). CDR1 is SEHNR and CDR2 is FQNEAQ in the germline V gene (reference sequence). The CDR3 has 15 residues. V lost 3 bases and J 1 base, leaving 10 bases between the germline ends.

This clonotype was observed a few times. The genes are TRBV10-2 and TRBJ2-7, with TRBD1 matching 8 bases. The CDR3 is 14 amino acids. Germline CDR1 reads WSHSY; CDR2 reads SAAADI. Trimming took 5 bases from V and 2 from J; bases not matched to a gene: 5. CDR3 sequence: CASSWETGAYEQYF. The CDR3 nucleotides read TGCGCCAGCAGTTGGGAGACAGGGGCCTACGAGCAGTACTTC.

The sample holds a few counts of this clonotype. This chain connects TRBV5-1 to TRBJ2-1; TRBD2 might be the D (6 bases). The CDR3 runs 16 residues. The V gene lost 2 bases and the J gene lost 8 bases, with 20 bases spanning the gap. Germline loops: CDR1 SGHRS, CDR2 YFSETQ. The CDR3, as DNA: TGCGCCAGCAGCTTCTCCGGGACTTTTTGGGGCGATGAGCAGTTCTTC. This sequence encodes CASSFSGTFWGDEQFF.

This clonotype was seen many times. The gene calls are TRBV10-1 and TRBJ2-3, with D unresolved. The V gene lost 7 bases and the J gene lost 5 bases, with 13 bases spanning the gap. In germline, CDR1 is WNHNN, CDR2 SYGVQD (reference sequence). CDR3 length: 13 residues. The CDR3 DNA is TGCGCCAGCACTTTTGTTGATCGAGATACGCAGTATTTT. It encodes CASTFVDRDTQYF.

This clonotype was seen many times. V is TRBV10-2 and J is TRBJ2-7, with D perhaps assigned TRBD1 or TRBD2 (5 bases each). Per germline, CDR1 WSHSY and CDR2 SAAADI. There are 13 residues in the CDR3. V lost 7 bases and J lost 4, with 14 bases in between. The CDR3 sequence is CASTRDPKYEQYF. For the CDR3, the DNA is TGCGCCAGCACTAGGGACCCTAAATACGAGCAGTACTTC.

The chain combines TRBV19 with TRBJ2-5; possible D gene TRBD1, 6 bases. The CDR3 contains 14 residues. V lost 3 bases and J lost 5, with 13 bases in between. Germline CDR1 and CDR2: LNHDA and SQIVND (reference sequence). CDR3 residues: CASSMSRQVETQYF. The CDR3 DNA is TGTGCCAGTAGTATGTCGCGACAGGTCGAGACCCAGTACTTC. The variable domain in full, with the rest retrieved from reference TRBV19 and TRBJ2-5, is DGGITQSPKYLFRKEGQNVTLSCEQNLNHDAMYWYRQDPGQGLRLIYYSQIVNDFQKGDIAEGYSVSREKKESFPLTVTSAQKNPTAFYLCASSMSRQVETQYFGPGTRLLVL.

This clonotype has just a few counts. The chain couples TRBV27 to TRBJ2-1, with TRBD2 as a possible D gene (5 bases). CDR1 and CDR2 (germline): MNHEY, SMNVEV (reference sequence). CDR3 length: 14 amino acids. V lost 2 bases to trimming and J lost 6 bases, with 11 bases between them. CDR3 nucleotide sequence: TGTGCCAGCAGTTTAGACAAGGCGGGCAATGAGCAGTTCTTC. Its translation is CASSLDKAGNEQFF.

For the CDR3, the DNA is TGCAGTGCTAGAGGCGGGACAGGGTCGCAAGAGACCCAGTACTTC. Its protein is CSARGGTGSQETQYF. The gene calls are TRBV20-1 and TRBJ2-5, with 9 bases that match TRBD1. The CDR3 loop spans 15 amino acids. Germline V gene data show CDR1 as DFQATT and CDR2 as SNEGSKA (reference sequence). V was clipped by 1 base and J by 2 bases; unmatched bases: 5.

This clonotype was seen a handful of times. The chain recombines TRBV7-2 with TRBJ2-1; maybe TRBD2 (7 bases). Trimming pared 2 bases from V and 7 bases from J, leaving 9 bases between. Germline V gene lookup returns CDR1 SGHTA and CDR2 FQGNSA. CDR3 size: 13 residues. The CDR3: CASSLKGGNEQFF. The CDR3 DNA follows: TGTGCCAGCAGCTTAAAGGGGGGGAATGAGCAGTTCTTC.

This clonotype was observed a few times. CDR3 nucleotides: TGTGCCAGCTCACCGGACACCCTAGCCAAAAACATTCAGTACTTC. Protein sequence: CASSPDTLAKNIQYF. V usage is TRBV18 and J usage is TRBJ2-4; D may be TRBD1 (5 bases). This CDR3 region has 15 residues. From germline, CDR1 is KGHSH and CDR2 LQKENI. Trimming shortened V by 3 bases and J by 0 bases, and 9 bases separated the two germline ends.

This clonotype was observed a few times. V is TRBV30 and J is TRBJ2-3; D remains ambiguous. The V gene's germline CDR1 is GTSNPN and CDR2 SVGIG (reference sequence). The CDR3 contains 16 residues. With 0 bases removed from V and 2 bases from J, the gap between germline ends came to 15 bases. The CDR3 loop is CAWSVRRQSYTDTQYF. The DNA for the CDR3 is TGTGCCTGGAGTGTAAGGCGGCAAAGCTACACAGATACGCAGTATTTT. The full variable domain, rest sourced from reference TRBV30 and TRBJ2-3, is SQTIHQWPATLVQPVGSPLSLECTVEGTSNPNLYWYRQAAGRGLQLLFYSVGIGQISSEVPQNLSASRPQDRQFILSSKKLLLSDSGFYLCAWSVRRQSYTDTQYFGPGTRLTVL.

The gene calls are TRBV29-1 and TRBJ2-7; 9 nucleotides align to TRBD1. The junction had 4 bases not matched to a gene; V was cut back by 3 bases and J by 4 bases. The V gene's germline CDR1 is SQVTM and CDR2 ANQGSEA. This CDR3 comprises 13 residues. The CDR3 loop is CSVEGQGLYEQYF. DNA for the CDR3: TGCAGCGTTGAGGGACAGGGACTATACGAGCAGTACTTC.

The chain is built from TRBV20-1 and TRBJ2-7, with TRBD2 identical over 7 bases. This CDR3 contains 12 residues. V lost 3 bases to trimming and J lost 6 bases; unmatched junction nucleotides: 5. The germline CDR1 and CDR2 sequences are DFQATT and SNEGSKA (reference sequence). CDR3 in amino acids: CSARVWGGEQYF. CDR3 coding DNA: TGCAGTGCTAGGGTCTGGGGGGGCGAGCAGTACTTC.

CDR3 sequence reads: CASRPGQEFYEQYF. CDR3 bases: TGTGCCAGCAGGCCGGGACAGGAGTTCTACGAGCAGTACTTC. V and J are TRBV12-3 or TRBV12-4 and TRBJ2-7; 8 positions agree with TRBD1. This CDR3 has 14 residues. After removal of 6 bases from V and 3 bases from J, the junction contained 7 bases not matched to a gene.